These T cell receptor beta chains were read from a single sample in a study of blood T cells in healthy people across ages. TCRdb analysed the 5' RACE reads with MiXCR anew, one entry per CDR3 protein. The sample gives approximately 810,000 distinct CDR3 sequences, under 30% of which show up once; roughly a sixth is in the top ten. The sample consisted of blood. All receptors come from a woman older than 75 in good health. CDR3s include the opening cysteine and the closing phenylalanine or tryptophan. A D gene is named only where the DNA matches it firmly. Clone sizes are given selectively: once, few, many, or a class where the clone is expanded.

j_call	d_call	v_call	clone_size	cdr3_nt	cdr3_aa
TRBJ2-1	TRBD2	TRBV7-2	many	TGTGCCAGCAGCTCCCAGCGGGGGGGGGGCAATGAGCAGTTCTTC	CASSSQRGGGNEQFF
TRBJ2-4	TRBD2	TRBV5-1	many	TGCGCCAGCAGCTTACGGACTAGCGGGGGAGGGACCAAAAACATTCAGTACTTC	CASSLRTSGGGTKNIQYF
TRBJ2-1	TRBD2	TRBV7-2	.	TGTGCCAGCAGCTTAGTAGGGAGGACTAGCGGGAGAGATCTGTTCTTC	CASSLVGRTSGRDLFF
TRBJ2-7	.	TRBV7-2	.	TGTGCCAGCAGCCAAGGGGGGAGCTCCTACAGTGAGCAGTACTTC	CASSQGGSSYSEQYF
TRBJ2-4	.	TRBV20-1	many	TGCAGTGCCGCGATCATGGGCCTCACCTCCATAAACATTCAGTACTTC	CSAAIMGLTSINIQYF
TRBJ2-3	TRBD2	TRBV20-1	.	TGCAGTGCTAGAGGGTCTAGCGGGGGGTTGGGCCCAGATACGCAGTATTTT	CSARGSSGGLGPDTQYF
TRBJ2-2	.	TRBV28	.	TGTGCCAGCAGAAACCGCCGGACAGAGACAAACACCGGGGAGCCGTTTTTT	CASRNRRTETNTGEPFF
TRBJ2-3	.	TRBV7-8	many	TGTGCCAGCAGCTTAGTGTTAGGCTCGTTTACAGATACGCAGTATTTT	CASSLVLGSFTDTQYF
TRBJ2-2	.	TRBV20-1	few	TGCAGTGCACGACGCGCCCAGGGTATCGGGGAGCTGTTTTTT	CSARRAQGIGELFF
TRBJ2-5	.	TRBV28	many	TGTGCCAGCAGCAAGGGGAAAGAGACCCAGTACTTC	CASSKGKETQYF
TRBJ2-1	TRBD2	TRBV20-1	.	TGCAGTGCTAGAGATCCCCGCAGCGGGGGGTTGGATGAGCAGTTCTTC	CSARDPRSGGLDEQFF
TRBJ1-2	.	TRBV7-9	many	TGTGCCAGCAGCTCCGGGAGGGGTTCGGATGGCTACACCTTC	CASSSGRGSDGYTF
TRBJ2-7	TRBD1	TRBV10-1	many	TGCGCCAGCAGTGAGTCCTGGACAGGGAATCAGGTCTACGAGCAGTACTTC	CASSESWTGNQVYEQYF
TRBJ2-1	TRBD2	TRBV7-9	many	TGTGCCAGCAGCCTCGATTCCTTAGCGGGGGGCCTGAATGAGCAGTTCTTC	CASSLDSLAGGLNEQFF
TRBJ1-2	TRBD1	TRBV4-3	many	TGCGCCAGCAGCCAACCCGGGGACAGTCATCCCTATGGCTACACCTTC	CASSQPGDSHPYGYTF
TRBJ2-2	.	TRBV20-1	many	TGCAGTGCTAGAGTACAGGGGAACACCGGGGAGCTGTTTTTT	CSARVQGNTGELFF
TRBJ2-5	TRBD2	TRBV7-6	.	TGTGCCAGCAGCACAATAGCGGGAGGGGCGGGTGAGCAGTACTTC	CASSTIAGGAGEQYF
TRBJ2-1	TRBD2	TRBV5-1	many	TGCGCCAGCAGCTTGGCCGCGGGGGACGACAATGAGCAGTTCTTC	CASSLAAGDDNEQFF
TRBJ2-2	TRBD2	TRBV6-2/TRBV6-3	.	TGTGCCAGCAACAAAGCGGGGGCGAACACCGGGGAGCTGTTTTTT	CASNKAGANTGELFF
TRBJ1-6	TRBD1	TRBV5-5	many	TGTGCCAGCAGCCTGGGACAGACTAATTCACCCCTCCACTTT	CASSLGQTNSPLHF
TRBJ2-2	TRBD1	TRBV7-2	few	TGTGCCAGCAGCTTCGGACAGGCCGTCACCGGGGAGCTGTTTTTT	CASSFGQAVTGELFF
TRBJ2-1	.	TRBV7-9	.	TGTGCCAGCAGCTTAGCGCTGGGGACCAGTGGTGGTGAGCAGTTCTTC	CASSLALGTSGGEQFF
TRBJ1-4	.	TRBV20-1	many	TGCAGTGCTAGATGGCAGGACAATGAAAAACTGTTTTTT	CSARWQDNEKLFF
TRBJ1-1	.	TRBV21-1	few	TGTGCCAGCAGCGAGAACAGGGCCTTGAACACTGAAGCTTTCTTT	CASSENRALNTEAFF
TRBJ1-2	TRBD1	TRBV6-2/TRBV6-3	many	TGTGCCAGCAGCCGAAGGGACAGCGCTAACTATGGCTACACCTTC	CASSRRDSANYGYTF
TRBJ1-6	TRBD1	TRBV9	many	TGTGCCAGCAGCTTGGGACAGGGGGCTTGGTCACCCCTCCACTTT	CASSLGQGAWSPLHF
TRBJ2-5	TRBD2	TRBV7-2	many	TGTGCCAGCAGCCGCGGGAGGGGGGAACAAGAGACCCAGTACTTC	CASSRGRGEQETQYF
TRBJ2-7	.	TRBV20-1	.	TGCAGTGCTAGAGATGCGACAGGAGTCTACGAGCAGTACTTC	CSARDATGVYEQYF